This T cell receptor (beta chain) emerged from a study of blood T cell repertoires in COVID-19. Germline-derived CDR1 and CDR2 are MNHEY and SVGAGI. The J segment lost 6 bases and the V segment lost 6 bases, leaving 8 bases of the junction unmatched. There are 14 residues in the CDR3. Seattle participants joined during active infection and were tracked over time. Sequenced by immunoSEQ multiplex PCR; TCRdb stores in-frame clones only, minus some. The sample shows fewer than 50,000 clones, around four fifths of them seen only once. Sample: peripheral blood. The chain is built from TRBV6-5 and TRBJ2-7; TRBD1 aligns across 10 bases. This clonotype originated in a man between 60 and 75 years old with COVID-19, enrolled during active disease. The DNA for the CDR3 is TGTGCCAGCAGGACCGGACAGGGGGTGCTCGAGCAGTACTTC. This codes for CASRTGQGVLEQYF.